Presented here are 24 T cell receptor beta chains from one specimen sequenced in a study of siplizumab effects on memory and regulatory T cells. This table comes from immunoSEQ multiplex PCR, and its TCRdb copy is limited to in-frame clones, with some not included. The sample includes about 68,000 clones, around 93% of them seen just once. The sample consisted of CD8+ T cells sorted from blood. The receptors derive from a human donor in good health.

The chain combines TRBV6-1 with TRBJ2-3; D is uncertain. Trimming stripped 8 bases from V and 6 bases from J, with 9 bases between. CDR3 length: 11 amino acids. CDR1 and CDR2 from the germline V gene are MNHNS and SASEGT. The CDR3 reads CASRPPDTQYF. The CDR3, as DNA: TGTGCCAGCCGGCCGCCGGATACGCAGTATTTT.

V and J are TRBV6-5 and TRBJ2-5, with D tentatively TRBD1 (6 bases). The CDR3 loop spans 14 amino acids. Germline values: CDR1 MNHEY, CDR2 SVGAGI. The V gene lost 6 bases and the J gene lost 2 bases, with 13 bases spanning the gap. In DNA form, the CDR3 reads TGTGCCAGCAGCACAAACCAGGGGCAAGAGACCCAGTACTTC. Translation: CASSTNQGQETQYF.

The genes are TRBV6-5 and TRBJ1-5; D is possibly TRBD1 (5 bases). The CDR3 is 14 residues long. The ends were cut back, 3 bases at V and 7 bases at J, with 13 bases in the middle. Germline CDR1 MNHEY, CDR2 SVGAGI. CDR3 coding DNA: TGTGCCAGCAGTTATGATCCAGGGACGCAGCCCCAGCATTTT. This codes for CASSYDPGTQPQHF.

The V and J genes are TRBV7-9 and TRBJ2-7; D perhaps matches TRBD1 (6 bases). Germline CDR1 is SEHNR and CDR2 is FQNEAQ (reference sequence). This CDR3 has 14 residues. Trimming stripped 5 bases from V and 2 bases from J, with 13 bases between. The DNA for the CDR3 is TGTGCCAGCAGCCCCCGGGACACCCCCTACGAGCAGTACTTC. Its translation: CASSPRDTPYEQYF.

The chain uses TRBV6-5 and TRBJ2-2; D remains unclear. Germline CDR1 and CDR2: MNHEY and SVGAGI. V was clipped by 5 bases and J by 2 bases, with 6 bases between them. The CDR3 is 13 residues long. CDR3 region: CASSAINTGELFF. CDR3 coding DNA: TGTGCCAGCAGTGCTATAAACACCGGGGAGCTGTTTTTT.

The chain links TRBV7-9 to TRBJ2-7; the D gene is possibly TRBD1 (5 bases). V lost 5 bases to trimming and J lost 3 bases, with 11 bases between them. The CDR3 covers 13 residues. Germline values: CDR1 SEHNR, CDR2 FQNEAQ (reference sequence). CDR3 nucleotide sequence: TGTGCCAGCAGCCCAGGGTTAGGCTACGAGCAGTACTTC. It encodes CASSPGLGYEQYF. Drawing the rest from reference TRBV7-9 and TRBJ2-7, the complete variable domain is DTGVSQNPRHKITKRGQNVTFRCDPISEHNRLYWYRQTLGQGPEFLTYFQNEAQLEKSRLLSDRFSAERPKGSFSTLEIQRTEQGDSAMYLCASSPGLGYEQYFGPGTRLTVT.

The rearrangement joins TRBV7-9 to TRBJ1-2, with D unresolved. The length of the CDR3 is 13 residues. The V gene's germline CDR1 is SEHNR and CDR2 FQNEAQ (reference sequence). The V end was cut by 2 bases, the J end by 5 bases, with 9 bases between. The CDR3 sequence: CASSLSLGYGYTF. DNA for the CDR3: TGTGCCAGCAGCTTATCTCTCGGGTATGGCTACACCTTC.

This chain connects TRBV28 to TRBJ1-5; 8 positions match TRBD1. The CDR3 is 12 residues long. The germline CDR1 and CDR2 sequences are MDHEN and SYDVKM. With 8 bases clipped from V and 4 bases from J, the junction kept 1 base outside the gene matches. CDR3 amino acids: CASGQGNQPQHF. CDR3 nucleotides: TGTGCCAGCGGACAGGGTAATCAGCCCCAGCATTTT. The full variable domain, completed using reference TRBV28 and TRBJ1-5, is DVKVTQSSRYLVKRTGEKVFLECVQDMDHENMFWYRQDPGLGLRLIYFSYDVKMKEKGDIPEGYSVSREKKERFSLILESASTNQTSMYLCASGQGNQPQHFGDGTRLSIL.

The gene calls are TRBV29-1 and TRBJ2-5; a weak D match, TRBD2 (6 bases). The DNA end is more similar to TRBJ2-7, so the J call may be wrong. Germline-derived CDR1 and CDR2 are SQVTM and ANQGSEA. This CDR3 has 11 residues. Here the CDR3 DNA reads TGCAGCGTTTTGGGGGGCTACGAGCAGTACTTC. Translation gives CSVLGGYEQYF.

This sequence joins TRBV5-6 and TRBJ1-1; tentatively, D is TRBD1 (5 bases). CDR1 SGHDT and CDR2 YYEEEE come from the germline V gene. Trimming pared 3 bases from V and 1 base from J, leaving 10 bases between. The CDR3 length is 14 residues. DNA of the CDR3: TGTGCCAGCAGCTGGAGGGGATCGAACACTGAAGCTTTCTTT. Its translation: CASSWRGSNTEAFF.

The genes are TRBV7-6 and TRBJ2-5; TRBD1 is a possible D gene (5 bases). CDR3 length: 15 amino acids. Germline V gene lookup returns CDR1 SGHVS and CDR2 FNYEAQ. Trimming stripped 1 base from V and 5 bases from J, with 14 bases between. This CDR3 reads CASSLDPGSGETQYF. For the CDR3, the DNA is TGTGCCAGCAGCTTAGATCCCGGGTCAGGGGAGACCCAGTACTTC.

Notes on this clone: The junction departs from the called germline gene at one end, perhaps through a read error. The genes are TRBV28 and TRBJ2-7, with 9 nucleotides matching TRBD1. Germline V gene lookup returns CDR1 MDHEN and CDR2 SYDVKM. This CDR3 is built from 13 residues. This CDR3 is CASRTGVSYEQYF. The CDR3 bases are TGTGCGAGCAGGACAGGGGTCTCCTACGAGCAGTACTTC. Looking up the rest from reference TRBV28 and TRBJ2-7 gives the full variable domain: DVKVTQSSRYLVKRTGEKVFLECVQDMDHENMFWYRQDPGLGLRLIYFSYDVKMKEKGDIPEGYSVSREKKERFSLILESASTNQTSMYLCASRTGVSYEQYFGPGTRLTVT.

CDR3 sequence reads: CASSLLTLNEQYF. CDR3 DNA: TGTGCCAGCAGTTTATTGACCCTCAACGAGCAGTACTTC. This sequence joins TRBV27 and TRBJ2-7; D is undetermined. Trimming left V 1 base short and J 5 bases short, with 9 bases between. The length of the CDR3 is 13 residues. Germline V gives CDR1 MNHEY, CDR2 SMNVEV (reference sequence).

DNA of the CDR3: TGTGCCAGCAGTGCCTGGACAGGCGCCGGGCAGCCCCAGCATTTT. Its translation: CASSAWTGAGQPQHF. This chain uses TRBV27 with TRBJ1-5, with 7 nucleotides matching TRBD1. V was clipped by 5 bases and J by 7 bases; unmatched bases: 11. CDR1 and CDR2 from the germline V gene are MNHEY and SMNVEV (reference sequence). The CDR3 consists of 15 residues.

V usage is TRBV27 and J usage is TRBJ1-1, with 9 bases aligning to TRBD1. CDR1 is MNHEY, CDR2 SMNVEV, per germline (reference sequence). The V segment lost 6 bases and the J segment 4 bases; nucleotides outside the gene matches: 6. The CDR3 has 14 residues. CDR3 bases: TGTGCCAGCAGACCGGGACAGGGATCCACTGAAGCTTTCTTT. Translating it yields CASRPGQGSTEAFF.

The chain uses TRBV11-2 and TRBJ1-1; possible D gene TRBD1, 6 bases. CDR3 length: 16 amino acids. From germline, CDR1 is SGHAT and CDR2 FQNNGV. V shed 5 bases and J shed 2 bases, with 18 bases lying between them. The CDR3 region is CASSLTGSMRNTEAFF. DNA for the CDR3: TGTGCCAGCAGCCTGACAGGATCGATGAGAAACACTGAAGCTTTCTTT.

V usage is TRBV7-3 and J usage is TRBJ2-3; 7 nucleotides agree with TRBD2. The CDR3 covers 16 residues. The junction had 3 bases not matched to a gene; V was cut back by 0 bases and J by 0 bases. CDR1 and CDR2 (germline): SGHTA, FQGTGA. CDR3 in amino acids: CASSLTLGGSTDTQYF. The CDR3 region has the DNA TGTGCCAGCAGCTTAACGTTGGGGGGGAGCACAGATACGCAGTATTTT. The variable domain in full, with the rest retrieved from reference TRBV7-3 and TRBJ2-3, is GAGVSQTPSNKVTEKGKYVELRCDPISGHTALYWYRQSLGQGPEFLIYFQGTGAADDSGLPNDRFFAVRPEGSVSTLKIQRTERGDSAVYLCASSLTLGGSTDTQYFGPGTRLTVL.

The chain couples TRBV6-5 to TRBJ2-7; D is unclear. From germline, CDR1 is MNHEY and CDR2 SVGAGI. V lost 1 base to trimming and J lost 5 bases, with 3 bases between them. CDR3 length: 11 residues. The chain's CDR3 is CASSYWDEQYF. CDR3 coding DNA: TGTGCCAGCAGTTACTGGGACGAGCAGTACTTC.

CDR3 residues: CATSPGGGGYGYTF. The CDR3 nucleotides are TGTGCCACCTCTCCGGGGGGGGGCGGCTATGGCTACACCTTC. The V call is TRBV9, the J call TRBJ1-2; perhaps TRBD1 as D (6 bases). CDR3 length: 14 amino acids. V shed 9 bases and J shed 4 bases, with 19 bases lying between them. CDR1 SGDLS and CDR2 YYNGEE come from the germline V gene. The entire variable domain, with the rest obtained from reference TRBV9 and TRBJ1-2, is as follows: DSGVTQTPKHLITATGQRVTLRCSPRSGDLSVYWYQQSLDQGLQFLIQYYNGEERAKGNILERFSAQQFPDLHSELNLSSLELGDSALYFCATSPGGGGYGYTFGSGTRLTVV.

The J gene is TRBJ2-5, the V gene TRBV14; no reliable D call. Germline V gene lookup returns CDR1 SGHDN and CDR2 FVKESK. CDR3 size: 14 residues. The V gene lost 0 bases and the J gene lost 3 bases, with 8 bases spanning the gap. In DNA form, the CDR3 reads TGTGCCAGCAGCCAAGATGTAGAAGAAGAGACCCAGTACTTC. Its protein product is CASSQDVEEETQYF.

This rearrangement joins TRBV9 to TRBJ2-3; D is possibly TRBD2 (5 bases). V was clipped by 0 bases and J by 5 bases, with 13 bases between them. Germline loops: CDR1 SGDLS, CDR2 YYNGEE. This CDR3 has 15 amino acids. The CDR3 reads CASSVERAAGDTQYF. The DNA of the CDR3 is TGTGCCAGCAGCGTAGAGCGAGCGGCCGGAGATACGCAGTATTTT.

The rearrangement links TRBV2 to TRBJ1-1; 9 bases are a match to TRBD1. The germline gives CDR1 SNHLY, CDR2 FYNNEI. The CDR3 contains 15 residues. Germline trimming cut 1 base from V and 4 bases from J; bases unmatched to any gene: 4. Here the CDR3 reads CASSEDRGLGTEAFF. The CDR3 DNA is TGTGCCAGCAGTGAAGACAGGGGGCTAGGCACTGAAGCTTTCTTT.

The chain recombines TRBV9 with TRBJ2-7; possibly TRBD1 or TRBD2 for D (5 bases each). Per the germline V gene, CDR1 is SGDLS and CDR2 is YYNGEE. This CDR3 contains 16 residues. The germline V and J ends were trimmed by 4 bases and 6 bases, with 23 bases remaining between them. For the CDR3, the DNA is TGTGCCAGCAGCCAAGGGGACCCCCTGTGGGAAGGCGAGCAGTACTTC. Amino acids: CASSQGDPLWEGEQYF.

The gene calls are TRBV19 and TRBJ1-1; TRBD1 matches 7 bases. CDR1 is LNHDA and CDR2 is SQIVND in the germline V gene (reference sequence). J gave up 5 bases and V 1 base, and 7 bases lay outside the gene matches. The CDR3 totals 15 residues. The CDR3 loop reads CASSIGSRGVTEAFF. CDR3 nucleotide sequence: TGTGCCAGTAGTATAGGGTCCAGGGGGGTAACTGAAGCTTTCTTT.